This T cell receptor (beta chain) comes out of a study of shared clonotypes between healthy human individuals. CDR1 and CDR2 (germline): MNHNY, SVGAGI (reference sequence). The CDR3 is made up of 13 amino acids. V lost 7 bases and J 2 bases, leaving 11 bases between the germline ends. The study, taken as a whole, reports: Researchers sampled blood only, noting tissue repertoires likely differ.

In the case of this clone: Its antigen is unknown.

Source study methods: ImmunoSEQ sequences covered only the junction and lacked quality scores; filtering therefore differed. Here immunoSEQ multiplex PCR was the method, and the copy in TCRdb shows in-frame clones only, minus some. That table gives V, J and clone size, and the DNA gave D and trimming. The sample contains some 1 million clones, about 77% of which appear only once. The chain combines TRBV6-6 with TRBJ1-2; D is ambiguous. Sequenced sample: memory CD4+ T cells sorted from blood. Subset specified: CD45RA-negative fraction. The clonotype was recovered from a man younger than 30 in good health. In nucleotides, the CDR3 is TGTGCCAGCACGGGCGTAGGAAACTATGGCTACACCTTC. Translating it yields CASTGVGNYGYTF.